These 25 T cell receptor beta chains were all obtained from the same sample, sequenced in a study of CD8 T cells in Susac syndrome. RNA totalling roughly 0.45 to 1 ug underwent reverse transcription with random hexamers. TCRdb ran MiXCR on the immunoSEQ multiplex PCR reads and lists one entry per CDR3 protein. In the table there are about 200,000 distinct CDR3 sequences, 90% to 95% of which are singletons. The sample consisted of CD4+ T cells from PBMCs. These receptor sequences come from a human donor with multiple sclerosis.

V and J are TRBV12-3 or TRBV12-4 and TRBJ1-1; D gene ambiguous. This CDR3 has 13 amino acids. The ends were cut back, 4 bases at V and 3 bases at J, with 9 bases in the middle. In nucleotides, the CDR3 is TGTGCCAGCAGTTCCCCCCCCTACACTGAAGCTTTCTTT. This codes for CASSSPPYTEAFF.

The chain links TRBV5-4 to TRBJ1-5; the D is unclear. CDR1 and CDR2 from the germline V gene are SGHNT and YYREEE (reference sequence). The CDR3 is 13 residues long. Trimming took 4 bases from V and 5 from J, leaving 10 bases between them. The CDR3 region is CASSLGSDQPQHF. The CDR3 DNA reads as TGTGCCAGCAGCCTGGGGAGCGATCAGCCCCAGCATTTT. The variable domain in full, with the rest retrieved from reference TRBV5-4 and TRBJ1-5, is ETGVTQSPTHLIKTRGQQVTLRCSSQSGHNTVSWYQQALGQGPQFIFQYYREEENGRGNFPPRFSGLQFPNYSSELNVNALELDDSALYLCASSLGSDQPQHFGDGTRLSIL.

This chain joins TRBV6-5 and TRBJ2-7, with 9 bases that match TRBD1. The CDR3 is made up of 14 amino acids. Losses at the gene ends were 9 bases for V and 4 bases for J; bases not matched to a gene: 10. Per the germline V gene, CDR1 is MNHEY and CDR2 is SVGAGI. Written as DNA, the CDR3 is TGTGCCAGTAGCCCCGATGGACAGGGGTACGAGCAGTACTTC. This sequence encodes CASSPDGQGYEQYF.

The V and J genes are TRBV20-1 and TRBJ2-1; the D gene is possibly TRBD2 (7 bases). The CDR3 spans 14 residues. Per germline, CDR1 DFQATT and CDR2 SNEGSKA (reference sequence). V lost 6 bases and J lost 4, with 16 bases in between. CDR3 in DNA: TGCAGTGCCGGGCGGGGGCGTGTTTACAATGAGCAGTTCTTC. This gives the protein CSAGRGRVYNEQFF.

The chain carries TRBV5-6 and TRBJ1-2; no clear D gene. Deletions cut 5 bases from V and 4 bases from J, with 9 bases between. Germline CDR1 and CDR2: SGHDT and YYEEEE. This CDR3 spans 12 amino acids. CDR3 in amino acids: CASRGSAYGYTF. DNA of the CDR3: TGTGCCAGCAGGGGTAGCGCCTATGGCTACACCTTC.

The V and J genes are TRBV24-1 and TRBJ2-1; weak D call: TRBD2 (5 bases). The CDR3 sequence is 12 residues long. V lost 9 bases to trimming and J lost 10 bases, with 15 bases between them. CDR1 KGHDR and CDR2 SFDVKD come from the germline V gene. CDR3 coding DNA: TGTGCCACCGCGGAGGAACACTGGGAGCAGTTCTTC. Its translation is CATAEEHWEQFF.

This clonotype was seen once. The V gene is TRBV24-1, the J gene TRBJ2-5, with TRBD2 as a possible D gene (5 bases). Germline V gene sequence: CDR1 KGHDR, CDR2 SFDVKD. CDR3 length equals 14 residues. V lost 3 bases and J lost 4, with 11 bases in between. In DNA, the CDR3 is TGTGCCACCAGTGATGCAGGCGCGGGAGAGACCCAGTACTTC. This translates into CATSDAGAGETQYF.

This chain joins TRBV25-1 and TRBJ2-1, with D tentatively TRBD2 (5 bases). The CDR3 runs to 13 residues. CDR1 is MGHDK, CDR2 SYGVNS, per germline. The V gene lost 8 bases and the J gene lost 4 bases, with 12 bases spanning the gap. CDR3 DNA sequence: TGTGCCAGCCTCGGGGAAAAATACAATGAGCAGTTCTTC. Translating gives CASLGEKYNEQFF.

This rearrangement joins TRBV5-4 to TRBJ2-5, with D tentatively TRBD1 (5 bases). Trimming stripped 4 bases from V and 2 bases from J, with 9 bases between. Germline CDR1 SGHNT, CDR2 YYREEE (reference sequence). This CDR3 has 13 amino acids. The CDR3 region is CASSRPGQETQYF. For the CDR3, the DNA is TGTGCCAGCAGCCGCCCAGGGCAAGAGACCCAGTACTTC.

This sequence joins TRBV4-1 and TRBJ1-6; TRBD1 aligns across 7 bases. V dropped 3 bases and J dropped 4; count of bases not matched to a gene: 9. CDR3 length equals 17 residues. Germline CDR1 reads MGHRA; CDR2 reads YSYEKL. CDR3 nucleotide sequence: TGCGCCAGCAGCCATGACACCCTGGACAGGTATAATTCACCCCTCCACTTT. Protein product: CASSHDTLDRYNSPLHF.

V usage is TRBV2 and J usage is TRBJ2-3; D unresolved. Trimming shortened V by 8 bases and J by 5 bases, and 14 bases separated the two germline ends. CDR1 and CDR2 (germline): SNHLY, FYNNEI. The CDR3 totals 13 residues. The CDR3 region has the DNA TGTGCCAGCGATGAGACTCCCGGAGATACGCAGTATTTT. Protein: CASDETPGDTQYF.

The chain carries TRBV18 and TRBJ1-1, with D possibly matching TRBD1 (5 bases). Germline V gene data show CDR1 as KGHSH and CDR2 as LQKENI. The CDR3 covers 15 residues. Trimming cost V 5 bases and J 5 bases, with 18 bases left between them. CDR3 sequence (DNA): TGTGCCAGCTCATCCGAGAGCGGGGGTCGGACTGAAGCTTTCTTT. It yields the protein CASSSESGGRTEAFF.

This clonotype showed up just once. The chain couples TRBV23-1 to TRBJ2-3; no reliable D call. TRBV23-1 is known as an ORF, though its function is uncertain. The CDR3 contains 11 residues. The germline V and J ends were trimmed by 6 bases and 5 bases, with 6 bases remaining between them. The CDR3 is CASRFIDTQYF. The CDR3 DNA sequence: TGCGCCAGCAGATTCATAGATACGCAGTATTTT.

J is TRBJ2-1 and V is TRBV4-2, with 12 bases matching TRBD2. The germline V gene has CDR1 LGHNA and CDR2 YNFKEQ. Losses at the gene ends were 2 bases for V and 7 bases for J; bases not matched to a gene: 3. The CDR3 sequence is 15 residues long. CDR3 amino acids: CASSQRGLAGNEQFF. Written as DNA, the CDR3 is TGTGCCAGCAGCCAAAGAGGACTAGCGGGGAATGAGCAGTTCTTC.

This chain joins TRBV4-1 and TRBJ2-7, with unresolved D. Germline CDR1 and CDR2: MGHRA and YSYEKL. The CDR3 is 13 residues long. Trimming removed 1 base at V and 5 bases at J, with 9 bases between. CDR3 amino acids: CASSQVTGHEQYF. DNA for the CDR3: TGCGCCAGCAGCCAAGTCACGGGCCACGAGCAGTACTTC.

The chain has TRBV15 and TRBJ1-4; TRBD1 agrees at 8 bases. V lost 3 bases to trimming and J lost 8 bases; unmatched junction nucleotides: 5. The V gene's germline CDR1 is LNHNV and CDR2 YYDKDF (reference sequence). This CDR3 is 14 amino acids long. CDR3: CATSRTGDEEKLFF. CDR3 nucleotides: TGTGCCACCAGCAGGACAGGGGATGAAGAAAAACTGTTTTTT.

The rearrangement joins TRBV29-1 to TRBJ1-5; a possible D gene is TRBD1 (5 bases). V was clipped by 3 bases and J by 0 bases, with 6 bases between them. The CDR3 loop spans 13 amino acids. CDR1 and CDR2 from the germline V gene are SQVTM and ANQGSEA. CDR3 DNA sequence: TGCAGCGTTGAGACAGATAGCAATCAGCCCCAGCATTTT. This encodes CSVETDSNQPQHF.

CDR3 residues: CSAPGGANTEAFF. The CDR3 nucleotides read TGCAGTGCCCCCGGGGGGGCGAACACTGAAGCTTTCTTT. The chain uses TRBV20-1 and TRBJ1-1; possibly TRBD1 for D (6 bases). Germline V gene lookup returns CDR1 DFQATT and CDR2 SNEGSKA (reference sequence). The CDR3 runs 13 residues. The V end lost 6 bases, the J end lost 1 base, and 12 bases lay between the germline ends.

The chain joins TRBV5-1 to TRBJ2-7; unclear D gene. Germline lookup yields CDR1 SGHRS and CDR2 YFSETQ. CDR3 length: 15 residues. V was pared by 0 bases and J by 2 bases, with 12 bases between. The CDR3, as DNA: TGCGCCAGCAGCTTGGTGCAGTCCAGAACCTACGAGCAGTACTTC. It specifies CASSLVQSRTYEQYF.

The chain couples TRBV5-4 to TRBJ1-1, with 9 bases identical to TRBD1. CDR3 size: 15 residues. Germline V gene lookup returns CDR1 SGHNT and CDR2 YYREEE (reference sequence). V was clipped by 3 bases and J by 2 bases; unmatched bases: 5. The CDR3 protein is CASSSRGQGNTEAFF. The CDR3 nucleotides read TGTGCCAGCAGCTCCCGGGGACAGGGAAACACTGAAGCTTTCTTT.

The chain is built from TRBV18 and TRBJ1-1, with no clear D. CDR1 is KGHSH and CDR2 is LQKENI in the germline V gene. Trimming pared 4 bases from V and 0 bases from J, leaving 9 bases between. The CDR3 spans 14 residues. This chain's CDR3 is CASSQGAMNTEAFF. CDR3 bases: TGTGCCAGCTCACAGGGTGCAATGAACACTGAAGCTTTCTTT. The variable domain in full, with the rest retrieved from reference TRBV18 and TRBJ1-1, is NAGVMQNPRHLVRRRGQEARLRCSPMKGHSHVYWYRQLPEEGLKFMVYLQKENIIDESGMPKERFSAEFPKEGPSILRIQQVVRGDSAAYFCASSQGAMNTEAFFGQGTRLTVV.

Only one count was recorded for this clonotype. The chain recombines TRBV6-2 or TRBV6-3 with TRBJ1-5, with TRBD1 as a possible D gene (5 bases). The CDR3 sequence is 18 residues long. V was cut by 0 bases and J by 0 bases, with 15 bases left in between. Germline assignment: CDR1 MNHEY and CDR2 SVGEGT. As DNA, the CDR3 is TGTGCCAGCAGTTACTCAGCAGGGACGGGTTATAGCAATCAGCCCCAGCATTTT. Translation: CASSYSAGTGYSNQPQHF.

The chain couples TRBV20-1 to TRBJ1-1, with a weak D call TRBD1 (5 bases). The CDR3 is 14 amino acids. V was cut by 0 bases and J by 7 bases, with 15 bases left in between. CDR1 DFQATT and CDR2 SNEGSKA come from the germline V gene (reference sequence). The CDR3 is CSARDSGRALEAFF. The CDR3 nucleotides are TGCAGTGCTAGAGATAGTGGCAGGGCCCTTGAAGCTTTCTTT.

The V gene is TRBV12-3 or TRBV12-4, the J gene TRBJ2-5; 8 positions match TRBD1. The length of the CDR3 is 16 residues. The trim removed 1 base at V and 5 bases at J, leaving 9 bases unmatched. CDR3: CASSLDGAGGHETQYF. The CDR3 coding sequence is TGTGCCAGCAGTTTAGACGGTGCAGGGGGCCACGAGACCCAGTACTTC.

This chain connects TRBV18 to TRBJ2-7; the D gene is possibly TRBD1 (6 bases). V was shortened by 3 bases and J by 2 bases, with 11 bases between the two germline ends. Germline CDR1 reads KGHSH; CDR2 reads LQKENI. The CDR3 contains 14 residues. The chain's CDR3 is CASSPNRVAYEQYF. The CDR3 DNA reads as TGTGCCAGCTCACCGAACAGGGTTGCCTACGAGCAGTACTTC.